Below are 32 T cell receptor beta chains sequenced from a single sample in a study of shared T cell receptors in the human thymus. Using immunoSEQ multiplex PCR, the repertoire was profiled, and TCRdb retains in-frame clones only, with some absent. The sample records hundreds of thousands of clones, roughly 90% being singletons. The same sample was also used in a study of human thymus T cells.

The sample taken for sequencing was thymocytes. These receptors came from a boy under two years old with a congenital heart defect.

CDR3 coding DNA: TGTGCCAGCAGTTACACAGGGGGCTACACAGATACGCAGTATTTT. This sequence encodes CASSYTGGYTDTQYF. The V gene is TRBV6-5, the J gene TRBJ2-3, with TRBD1 matching 9 bases. Germline CDR1 reads MNHEY; CDR2 reads SVGAGI. The ends lost 2 bases at V and 2 bases at J; junction bases unmatched: 2. This CDR3 spans 15 amino acids.

V gene TRBV10-1 combines with J gene TRBJ2-7, with 12 bases fitting TRBD1. Germline lookup yields CDR1 WNHNN and CDR2 SYGVQD (reference sequence). This CDR3 has 15 residues. J was trimmed by 5 bases and V by 1 base; bases with no gene match: 3. As DNA, the CDR3 is TGCGCCAGCAGTGAGTTGGGGACAGGGGGCCACGAGCAGTACTTC. It yields the protein CASSELGTGGHEQYF.

The chain recombines TRBV20-1 with TRBJ1-2, with a tentative D call TRBD1 (6 bases). CDR1 is DFQATT and CDR2 is SNEGSKA in the germline V gene (reference sequence). This CDR3 is built from 11 residues. V lost 7 bases and J lost 6, with 12 bases in between. As DNA, the CDR3 is TGCAGTGGGCAGAACAGGGATGGCTACACCTTC. Its protein product is CSGQNRDGYTF.

CDR3 sequence: CATTGGPTYEQYF. The CDR3 DNA follows: TGTGCCACCACCGGGGGACCTACCTACGAGCAGTACTTC. The rearrangement uses TRBV6-6 and TRBJ2-7; tentative D call: TRBD2 (6 bases). This CDR3 region has 13 residues. Germline lookup yields CDR1 MNHNY and CDR2 SVGAGI (reference sequence). Trimming took 10 bases from V and 2 from J, leaving 15 bases between them.

This sequence joins TRBV2 and TRBJ2-5, with a weak D call TRBD2 (5 bases). In germline, CDR1 is SNHLY, CDR2 FYNNEI. The CDR3 runs to 13 residues. Trimming stripped 4 bases from V and 9 bases from J, with 15 bases between. This CDR3 reads CASSAIGPGAQYF. CDR3 sequence (DNA): TGTGCCAGCAGTGCAATAGGGCCCGGGGCCCAGTACTTC.

The chain carries TRBV7-3 and TRBJ1-1; no clear D. Trimming removed 5 bases from V and 3 bases from J, with 7 bases in between. CDR3 length equals 12 residues. The germline CDR1 and CDR2 sequences are SGHTA and FQGTGA. The CDR3 DNA follows: TGTGCCAGCAGCCCCCGGGACACTGAAGCTTTCTTT. Translation gives CASSPRDTEAFF.

On this clone: Other DNA sequences within the sample encode an identical CDR3. This rearrangement joins TRBV28 to TRBJ1-5, with TRBD1 matching 7 bases. Unmatched junction bases numbered 11, after V lost 6 bases and J lost 0 bases. Germline V gene sequence: CDR1 MDHEN, CDR2 SYDVKM. CDR3 size: 17 residues. The CDR3 DNA is TGTGCCAGCAGCCTCCCCGGACAGGCTTATAGCAATCAGCCCCAGCATTTT. As protein: CASSLPGQAYSNQPQHF.

The CDR3 DNA follows: TGTGCCACCAGCAGAGATGGGGCTAGCGGGAGCCCCTATACGCAGTATTTT. This translates into CATSRDGASGSPYTQYF. The chain carries TRBV15 and TRBJ2-3, with 10 bases aligning to TRBD2. CDR1 and CDR2 from the germline V gene are LNHNV and YYDKDF (reference sequence). The CDR3 covers 17 residues. After removal of 0 bases from V and 7 bases from J, the junction contained 10 bases not matched to a gene.

J is TRBJ2-7 and V is TRBV6-1; the match to TRBD1 covers 10 bases. Germline V lookup: CDR1 MNHNS, CDR2 SASEGT. J was trimmed by 5 bases and V by 4 bases; bases with no gene match: 8. CDR3 length: 15 amino acids. The CDR3 region has the DNA TGTGCCAGCAGTGGGGACCGGGACAGGGGCCACGAGCAGTACTTC. It specifies CASSGDRDRGHEQYF.

V usage is TRBV28 and J usage is TRBJ1-5; 10 positions agree with TRBD1. The CDR3 is 16 residues long. Germline assignment: CDR1 MDHEN and CDR2 SYDVKM. V was clipped by 3 bases and J by 4 bases; unmatched bases: 6. CDR3 sequence: CASSLSGQGRNQPQHF. CDR3 coding DNA: TGTGCCAGCAGTTTGTCGGGACAGGGGAGGAATCAGCCCCAGCATTTT.

The chain uses TRBV10-3 and TRBJ2-2; TRBD1 matches at 7 bases. The CDR3 is made up of 13 amino acids. The J segment lost 1 base and the V segment lost 9 bases, leaving 2 bases of the junction unmatched. In germline, CDR1 is ENHRY, CDR2 SYGVKD. The DNA of the CDR3 is TGTGCCATAGACAGGGAGAACACCGGGGAGCTGTTTTTT. It specifies CAIDRENTGELFF.

This clone was seen a handful of times. The chain carries TRBV7-3 and TRBJ2-2, with TRBD1 matching 8 bases. The germline V gene encodes CDR1 SGHTA and CDR2 FQGTGA. The CDR3 covers 16 residues. J was trimmed by 0 bases and V by 4 bases; bases with no gene match: 4. The CDR3 DNA follows: TGTGCCAGCAGCTCTAAACAGGGGGCGAACACCGGGGAGCTGTTTTTT. This translates into CASSSKQGANTGELFF.

The genes are TRBV11-1 and TRBJ2-1; 11 bases are a match to TRBD2. Germline trimming cut 0 bases from V and 9 bases from J; bases unmatched to any gene: 13. Germline CDR1 is SGHAT and CDR2 is FQDESV (reference sequence). This CDR3 comprises 18 residues. The CDR3 loop is CASSLAGIAGGPFVEQFF. The CDR3 DNA reads as TGTGCCAGCAGCTTAGCGGGGATAGCGGGAGGGCCTTTTGTTGAGCAGTTCTTC.

The V and J genes are TRBV11-2 and TRBJ1-4, with a weak D call TRBD1 (5 bases). The CDR3 is 17 amino acids. CDR1 and CDR2 (germline): SGHAT, FQNNGV. With 0 bases removed from V and 4 bases from J, the gap between germline ends came to 15 bases. CDR3 residues: CASSLDNRQGLNEKLFF. CDR3 in DNA: TGTGCCAGCAGCTTAGATAACCGGCAGGGTCTTAATGAAAAACTGTTTTTT.

The V and J genes are TRBV27 and TRBJ2-6, with D perhaps TRBD2 (5 bases). V gave up 6 bases and J gave up 0 bases, with 15 bases separating them. Per the germline V gene, CDR1 is MNHEY and CDR2 is SMNVEV (reference sequence). This CDR3 region has 17 residues. The CDR3 is CASRGETGSSGANVLTF. CDR3 coding DNA: TGTGCCAGCAGGGGAGAGACTGGAAGCTCTGGGGCCAACGTCCTGACTTTC.

This clone was seen just once. The V call is TRBV6-5, the J call TRBJ2-7, with 7 positions matching TRBD1. V gave up 2 bases and J gave up 1 base; unmatched junction bases: 8. This CDR3 comprises 16 residues. Germline lookup yields CDR1 MNHEY and CDR2 SVGAGI. The CDR3 coding sequence is TGTGCCAGCAGTTACAGGGGCCGACAGGGTTCCTACGAGCAGTACTTC. Amino acid sequence: CASSYRGRQGSYEQYF.

The gene calls are TRBV6-6 and TRBJ2-1; 11 positions agree with TRBD2. V dropped 6 bases and J dropped 8; count of bases not matched to a gene: 12. CDR3 size: 16 residues. Germline V CDR1 and CDR2: MNHNY, SVGAGI (reference sequence). The CDR3 reads CASSWASGRKYHEQFF. CDR3 DNA: TGTGCCAGCAGCTGGGCTAGCGGGAGGAAGTACCATGAGCAGTTCTTC.

This clone was counted once. The chain joins TRBV2 to TRBJ2-2, with TRBD1 matching over 8 bases. The V gene's germline CDR1 is SNHLY and CDR2 FYNNEI. V trimming: 0 bases; J trimming: 7 bases; junction bases outside the gene matches: 7. This CDR3 is 16 amino acids long. CDR3 DNA: TGTGCCAGCAGTGAAGCTCCCAGGGGGCACGGCGGGGAGCTGTTTTTT. It is translated as CASSEAPRGHGGELFF.

This clone was counted between two and nine times. V is TRBV6-5 and J is TRBJ2-3; D is perhaps TRBD1 (6 bases). This CDR3 comprises 14 residues. The germline CDR1 and CDR2 sequences are MNHEY and SVGAGI. Trimming removed 5 bases at V and 6 bases at J, with 15 bases between. CDR3 bases: TGTGCCAGCAGTCTAAGCCAGGGGTCGGATACGCAGTATTTT. Translation gives CASSLSQGSDTQYF.

The rearrangement joins TRBV13 to TRBJ2-7; 8 bases are a match to TRBD1. Unmatched junction bases numbered 10, after V lost 5 bases and J lost 1 base. The CDR3 runs to 16 residues. The germline CDR1 and CDR2 sequences are PRHDT and FYEKMQ (reference sequence). The CDR3 nucleotides read TGTGCCAGCAGCAAAACCGGGACAGGCTTATCCTACGAGCAGTACTTC. Its translation is CASSKTGTGLSYEQYF.

This sequence joins TRBV21-1 and TRBJ1-1. TRBV21-1 is a pseudogene segment. The CDR3 is 14 amino acids. The CDR3 spells CASSSREVGTEAFF. CDR3 in DNA: TGTGCCAGCAGCTCCAGGGAGGTCGGCACTGAAGCTTTCTTT.

The V and J genes are TRBV4-3 and TRBJ2-7; no reliable D call. Germline CDR1 and CDR2: LGHNA and YSLEER. V shed 4 bases and J shed 0 bases, with 10 bases lying between them. The CDR3 runs to 14 residues. CDR3 coding DNA: TGCGCCAGCAGCCTTGGCACCAGCTCCTACGAGCAGTACTTC. Its protein product is CASSLGTSSYEQYF.

In this sample, this clone turned up once. CDR3 nucleotides: TGTGCCAGCAGGAAGACAGGCGGGGGCGAGCAGTACTTC. It yields the protein CASRKTGGGEQYF. V is TRBV6-1 and J is TRBJ2-7, with TRBD2 as a possible D gene (7 bases). The ends were cut back, 6 bases at V and 6 bases at J, with 15 bases in the middle. CDR1 and CDR2 from the germline V gene are MNHNS and SASEGT. There are 13 residues in the CDR3.

J is TRBJ2-5 and V is TRBV6-5; no clear D gene. The V end was cut by 0 bases, the J end by 1 base, with 6 bases between. The CDR3 loop spans 14 amino acids. The germline V gene has CDR1 MNHEY and CDR2 SVGAGI. For the CDR3, the DNA is TGTGCCAGCAGTTACTCGTACAGCCAAGAGACCCAGTACTTC. It codes for CASSYSYSQETQYF.

V is TRBV6-1 and J is TRBJ2-7, with D hard to call. The germline CDR1 and CDR2 sequences are MNHNS and SASEGT. Trimming stripped 2 bases from V and 3 bases from J, with 8 bases between. CDR3 length: 13 residues. CDR3 bases: TGTGCCAGCAGTGAAAATCCCAACTACGAGCAGTACTTC. Translating gives CASSENPNYEQYF.

V and J are TRBV4-3 and TRBJ1-5; 9 bases are a match to TRBD1. The CDR3 has 15 amino acids. Germline CDR1 LGHNA, CDR2 YSLEER. Trimming cost V 3 bases and J 6 bases; bases outside gene matches: 6. The CDR3 DNA sequence: TGCGCCAGCAGCCAGGGGACAGGGAGATTTCAGCCCCAGCATTTT. This gives the protein CASSQGTGRFQPQHF.

This clone turned up a few times. The chain employs TRBV5-1 and TRBJ2-1, with TRBD2 as a possible D gene (7 bases). From germline, CDR1 is SGHRS and CDR2 YFSETQ. The CDR3 is made up of 16 amino acids. Trimming took 2 bases from V and 4 from J, leaving 16 bases between them. CDR3 sequence reads: CASSFLAEGTYNEQFF. The DNA for the CDR3 is TGCGCCAGCAGCTTTCTAGCGGAGGGGACATACAATGAGCAGTTCTTC.

The V gene is TRBV15, the J gene TRBJ2-3, with 14 bases lining up with TRBD2. Losses at the gene ends were 0 bases for V and 4 bases for J; bases not matched to a gene: 15. This CDR3 contains 21 residues. Germline assignment: CDR1 LNHNV and CDR2 YYDKDF (reference sequence). CDR3 coding DNA: TGTGCCACCAGCAGAGATTGGTTCGGACTAGCGGGGGGAGTCCGAGCAGATACGCAGTATTTT. It specifies CATSRDWFGLAGGVRADTQYF.

CDR3 sequence reads: CASSKGQGGDEQYF. The CDR3 nucleotides read TGTGCCAGCAGCAAGGGACAGGGTGGCGACGAGCAGTACTTC. The chain joins TRBV5-4 to TRBJ2-7; TRBD1 aligns across 9 bases. There are 14 residues in the CDR3. J was trimmed by 5 bases and V by 4 bases; bases with no gene match: 7. Per germline, CDR1 SGHNT and CDR2 YYREEE (reference sequence).

The rearrangement joins TRBV11-2 to TRBJ1-2; tentatively, D is TRBD1 (6 bases). This CDR3 comprises 13 residues. V lost 5 bases, J lost 3 bases, and 10 bases lay in between. Germline V gene sequence: CDR1 SGHAT, CDR2 FQNNGV. The CDR3 here is CASSPRTDYGYTF. CDR3 bases: TGTGCCAGCAGCCCAAGGACAGACTATGGCTACACCTTC.

CDR3 protein: CATSTRSGRLGRDEQFF. Written as DNA, the CDR3 is TGTGCCACCAGCACAAGATCGGGTAGACTAGGTAGGGATGAGCAGTTCTTC. J is TRBJ2-1 and V is TRBV15; tentative D call: TRBD2 (6 bases). Looked up from germline, CDR1 is LNHNV and CDR2 is YYDKDF (reference sequence). This CDR3 contains 17 residues. The V end was cut by 4 bases, the J end by 8 bases, with 24 bases between.

This chain uses TRBV7-2 with TRBJ2-1, with 7 positions matching TRBD1. The CDR3 length is 16 residues. The trim removed 4 bases at V and 6 bases at J, leaving 12 bases unmatched. Looked up from germline, CDR1 is SGHTA and CDR2 is FQGNSA. The CDR3 DNA reads TGTGCCAGCAGCTCTTCCTACGTAGGGGGCCCCAATGAGCAGTTCTTC. Protein sequence: CASSSSYVGGPNEQFF.